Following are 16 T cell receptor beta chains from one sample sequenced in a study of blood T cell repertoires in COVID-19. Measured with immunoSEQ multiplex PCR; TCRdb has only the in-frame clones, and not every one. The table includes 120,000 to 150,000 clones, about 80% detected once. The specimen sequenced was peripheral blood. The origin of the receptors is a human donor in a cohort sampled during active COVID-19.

CDR3 sequence reads: CASSRTDNYGYTF. As DNA, the CDR3 is TGTGCCAGCAGCCGCACAGATAACTATGGCTACACCTTC. The chain links TRBV6-6 to TRBJ1-2; no clear D gene. The V gene's germline CDR1 is MNHNY and CDR2 SVGAGI (reference sequence). With 6 bases removed from V and 1 base from J, the gap between germline ends came to 9 bases. The CDR3 totals 13 residues.

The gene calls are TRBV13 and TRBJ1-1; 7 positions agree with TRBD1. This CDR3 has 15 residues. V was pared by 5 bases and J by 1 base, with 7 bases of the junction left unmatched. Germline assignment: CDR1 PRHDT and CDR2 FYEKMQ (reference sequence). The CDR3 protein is CASSIDRATNTEAFF. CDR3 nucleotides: TGTGCCAGCAGCATCGACAGGGCAACGAACACTGAAGCTTTCTTT.

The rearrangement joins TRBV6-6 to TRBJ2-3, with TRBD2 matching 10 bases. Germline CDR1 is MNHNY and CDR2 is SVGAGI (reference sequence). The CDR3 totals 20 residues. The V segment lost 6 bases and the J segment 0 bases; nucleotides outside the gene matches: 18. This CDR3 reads CASSPRLAGGRVSSTDTQYF. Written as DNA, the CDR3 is TGTGCCAGCAGCCCGCGGTTAGCGGGGGGTAGAGTCTCTAGCACAGATACGCAGTATTTT.

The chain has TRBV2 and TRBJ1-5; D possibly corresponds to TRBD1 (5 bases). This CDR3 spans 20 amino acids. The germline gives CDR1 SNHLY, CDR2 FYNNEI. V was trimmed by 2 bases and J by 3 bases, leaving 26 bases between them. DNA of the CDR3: TGTGCCAGCAGTGAACAGGTTTTGGGCATTTGGAGGGGTAACAATCAGCCCCAGCATTTT. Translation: CASSEQVLGIWRGNNQPQHF. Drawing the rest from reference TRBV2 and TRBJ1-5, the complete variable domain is EPEVTQTPSHQVTQMGQEVILRCVPISNHLYFYWYRQILGQKVEFLVSFYNNEISEKSEIFDDQFSVERPDGSNFTLKIRSTKLEDSAMYFCASSEQVLGIWRGNNQPQHFGDGTRLSIL.

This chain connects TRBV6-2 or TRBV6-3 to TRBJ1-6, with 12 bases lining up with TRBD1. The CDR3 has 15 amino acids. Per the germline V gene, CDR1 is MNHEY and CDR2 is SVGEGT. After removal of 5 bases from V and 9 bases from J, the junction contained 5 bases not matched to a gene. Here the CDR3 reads CASSDGTGGLSPLHF. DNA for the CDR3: TGTGCCAGCAGTGACGGGACAGGGGGCCTTTCACCCCTCCACTTT.

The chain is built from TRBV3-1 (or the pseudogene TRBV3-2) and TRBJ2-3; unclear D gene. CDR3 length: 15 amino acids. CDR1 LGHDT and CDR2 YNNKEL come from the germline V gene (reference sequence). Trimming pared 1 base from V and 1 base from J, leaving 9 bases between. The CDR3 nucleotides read TGTGCCAGCAGCCAAGGAGCAAGTGGCACAGATACGCAGTATTTT. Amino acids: CASSQGASGTDTQYF.

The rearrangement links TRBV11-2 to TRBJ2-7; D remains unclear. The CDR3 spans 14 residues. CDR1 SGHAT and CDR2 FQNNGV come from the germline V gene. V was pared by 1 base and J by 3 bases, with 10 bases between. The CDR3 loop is CASSLVRGFYEQYF. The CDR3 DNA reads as TGTGCCAGCAGCTTAGTTAGAGGCTTCTACGAGCAGTACTTC.

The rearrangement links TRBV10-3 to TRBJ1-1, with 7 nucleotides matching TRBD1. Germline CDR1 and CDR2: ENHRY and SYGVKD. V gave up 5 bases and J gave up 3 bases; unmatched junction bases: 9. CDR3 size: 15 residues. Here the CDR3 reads CAISPEDRDYTEAFF. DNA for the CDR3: TGTGCCATCAGTCCTGAAGACAGGGATTACACTGAAGCTTTCTTT.

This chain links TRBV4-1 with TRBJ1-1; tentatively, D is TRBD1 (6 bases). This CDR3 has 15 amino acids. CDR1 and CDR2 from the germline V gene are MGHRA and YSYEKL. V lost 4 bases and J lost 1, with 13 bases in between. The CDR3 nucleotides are TGCGCCAGCAGCCGAGGAACAGGGTCGAACACTGAAGCTTTCTTT. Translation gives CASSRGTGSNTEAFF.

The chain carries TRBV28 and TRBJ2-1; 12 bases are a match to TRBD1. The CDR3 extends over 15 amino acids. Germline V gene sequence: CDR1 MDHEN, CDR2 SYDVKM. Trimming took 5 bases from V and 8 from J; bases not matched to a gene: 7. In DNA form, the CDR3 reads TGTGCCAGCAGTCATCCGGGACAGGGGGCAGATGAGCAGTTCTTC. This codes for CASSHPGQGADEQFF. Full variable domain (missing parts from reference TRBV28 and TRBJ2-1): DVKVTQSSRYLVKRTGEKVFLECVQDMDHENMFWYRQDPGLGLRLIYFSYDVKMKEKGDIPEGYSVSREKKERFSLILESASTNQTSMYLCASSHPGQGADEQFFGPGTRLTVL.

This CDR3 is CASRLVREGVNYGYTF. The DNA of the CDR3 is TGTGCAAGTCGCTTAGTAAGGGAGGGGGTTAACTATGGCTACACCTTC. The rearrangement links TRBV12-2 to TRBJ1-2. TRBV12-2 is termed a pseudogene. The CDR3 consists of 16 residues.

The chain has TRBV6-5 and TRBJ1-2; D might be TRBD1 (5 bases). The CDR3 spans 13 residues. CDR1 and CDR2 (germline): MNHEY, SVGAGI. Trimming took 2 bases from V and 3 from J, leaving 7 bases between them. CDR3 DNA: TGTGCCAGCAGTTACGGGGGGTACTATGGCTACACCTTC. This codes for CASSYGGYYGYTF.

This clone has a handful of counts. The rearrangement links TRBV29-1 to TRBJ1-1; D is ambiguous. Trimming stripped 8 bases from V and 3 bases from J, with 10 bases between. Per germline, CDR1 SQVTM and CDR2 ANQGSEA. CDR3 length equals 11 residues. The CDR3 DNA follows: TGCAGCTCCTTACAGTACACTGAAGCTTTCTTT. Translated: CSSLQYTEAFF.

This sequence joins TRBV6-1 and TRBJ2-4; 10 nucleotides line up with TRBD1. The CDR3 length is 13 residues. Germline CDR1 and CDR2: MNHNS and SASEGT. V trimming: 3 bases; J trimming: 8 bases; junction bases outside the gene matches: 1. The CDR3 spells CASSETGGHIQYF. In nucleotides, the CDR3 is TGTGCCAGCAGTGAGACAGGGGGCCACATTCAGTACTTC.

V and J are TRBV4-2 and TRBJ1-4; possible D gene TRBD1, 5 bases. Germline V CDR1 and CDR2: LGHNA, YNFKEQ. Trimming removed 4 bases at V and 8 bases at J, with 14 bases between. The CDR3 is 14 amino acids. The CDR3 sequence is CASSLRRGGEKLFF. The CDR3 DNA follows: TGTGCCAGCAGCCTTCGGAGGGGAGGAGAAAAACTGTTTTTT.

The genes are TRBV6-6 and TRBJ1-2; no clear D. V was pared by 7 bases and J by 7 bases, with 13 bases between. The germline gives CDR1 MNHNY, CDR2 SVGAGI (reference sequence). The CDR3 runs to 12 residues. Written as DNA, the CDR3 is TGTGCCAGCAATTTGTCCCGGAGTGGCTACACCTTC. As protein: CASNLSRSGYTF.